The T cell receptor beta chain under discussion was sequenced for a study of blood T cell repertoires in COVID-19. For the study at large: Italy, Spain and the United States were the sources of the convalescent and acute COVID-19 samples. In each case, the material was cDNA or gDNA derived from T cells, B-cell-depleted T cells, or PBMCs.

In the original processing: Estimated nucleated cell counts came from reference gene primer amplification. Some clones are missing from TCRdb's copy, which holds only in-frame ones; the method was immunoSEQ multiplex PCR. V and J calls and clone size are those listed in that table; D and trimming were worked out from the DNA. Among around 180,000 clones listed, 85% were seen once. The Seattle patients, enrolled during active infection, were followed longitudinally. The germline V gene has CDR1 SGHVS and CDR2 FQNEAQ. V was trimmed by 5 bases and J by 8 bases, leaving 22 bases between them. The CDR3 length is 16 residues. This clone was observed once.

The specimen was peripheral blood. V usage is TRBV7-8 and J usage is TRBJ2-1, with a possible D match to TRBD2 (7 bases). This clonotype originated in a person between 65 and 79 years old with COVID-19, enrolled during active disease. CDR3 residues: CASSAGAGIRLDEQFF. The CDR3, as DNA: TGTGCCAGCAGCGCGGGGGCAGGGATTCGTCTGGATGAGCAGTTCTTC.